This section outlines one T cell receptor (beta chain) sequence together with its context. Its antigen is unidentified. Treatment was busulfan-fludarabine conditioning, a marrow graft, and cyclophosphamide on days +3 and +4. Looked up from germline, CDR1 is LGHNA and CDR2 is YNFKEQ. The length of the CDR3 is 16 residues. V was clipped by 4 bases and J by 4 bases; unmatched bases: 4. The data originate from a study of T cells after posttransplantation cyclophosphamide. Data came from immunoSEQ multiplex PCR; TCRdb stores just in-frame clones and leaves some out. This sample has some 12,000 clones, with approximately 80% found just once. General study results and limits: Donor-recipient repertoire similarity was low at 1-2 months, rising over year one.

The TCR sequence derives from a female patient aged 50-65 years who received an allogeneic stem cell transplant from a related donor, was CMV-positive, and had no GVHD. Some T cells may originate from the graft donor. The sample in question was PBMCs, obtained after allogeneic stem cell transplant with posttransplant cyclophosphamide. J is TRBJ2-2 and V is TRBV4-2; 12 nucleotides line up with TRBD1. For the CDR3, the DNA is TGTGCCAGCAGCCCCCGGGACAGGGGGCCCACCGGGGAGCTGTTTTTT. Protein: CASSPRDRGPTGELFF.